The TCR beta chain described here comes from a study of PD-L1 blockade in urothelial cancer. Overall study: About 90% of the roughly 29 patients were men who had bladder-origin urothelial cancer. Investigators checked blood 3 weeks (second dose) and 6 weeks after treatment start. Study-wide results and limits: By 3 weeks, tumor-associated blood clones had expanded more in durable-benefit patients.

This CDR3 has 15 amino acids. V was clipped by 0 bases and J by 2 bases, with 8 bases between them. CDR1 WNHNN and CDR2 SYGVQD come from the germline V gene (reference sequence). Time point given: pretreatment peripheral blood. Urothelial carcinoma in patients was locally advanced or metastatic. To note about this clone: What it binds is not known.

Profiled with immunoSEQ multiplex PCR; TCRdb holds only in-frame clones, not every one. The sample has roughly 53,000 clones, around nine tenths seen once. Here the sequenced sample was PBMCs, taken around atezolizumab (anti-PD-L1) treatment. The source of this sequence is a woman aged 55-70 years with urothelial cancer. The gene calls are TRBV10-1 and TRBJ1-3; D not resolved. CDR3 amino acids: CASSESGGTGNTIYF. In DNA form, the CDR3 reads TGCGCCAGCAGTGAGTCAGGAGGGACTGGAAACACCATATATTTT.